The source of this T cell receptor beta chain is a study of T cells in Graves' hyperthyroidism and ophthalmopathy. General study results and limits: Most expanded thyroid clonotypes above 0.001 also appeared in blood. Ophthalmopathy, which appeared later, was predicted by the model a median around 6 months before onset.

This clonotype was found many times. What it binds is not known. Researchers took RNA transcripts and amplified the TCR beta CDR3 regions from them. TCR CDR3 underwent first-round RT-PCR with the HTBI primer set. Each CDR3 protein gets one entry after TCRdb re-called the multiplex PCR reads with MiXCR. The sample consists of 600,000 to 700,000 distinct CDR3 sequences, roughly 14% of them appearing once. Trimming took 4 bases from V and 3 from J, leaving 9 bases between them. Germline-derived CDR1 and CDR2 are LNHDA and SQIVND (reference sequence). The CDR3 consists of 13 residues. This TCR came from a woman aged 35 to 49 with Graves' ophthalmopathy. Sequencing was performed on blood. The rearrangement uses TRBV19 and TRBJ1-1; D gene uncertain. The CDR3 reads CASSSGLYTEAFF. The CDR3, as DNA: TGTGCCAGTAGTAGCGGGTTGTACACTGAAGCTTTCTTT.